What follows describes a single T cell receptor beta chain. The antigen it binds to is not known. No qualities accompany the bases; no much larger clone lies one base away. The CDR3 starts with the cysteine, ends with the phenylalanine, and has 14 residues. Kept here is only the CDR3 DNA, which spans 42 bases and is read in frame from base 1. V sheds 1 base and J sheds 3 bases, leaving 6 bases between their ends. Based on the germline V gene, the CDR1 and CDR2 sequences are SGHTA and FQGNSA. Library prep was done by the immunoSEQ multiplex PCR assay. TCRdb limited this immuneACCESS table to in-frame rearrangements with V and J called. A share of clones is missing; checked studies link under half to unresolved V genes, and the rest is unexplained. The sample table records tens of thousands of clones; about four fifths of these occur just once. Clones ranked in the top ten supply around 5.1% of the sample.

This specimen comes from a study of radiotherapy plus CTLA-4 blockade in lung cancer (dated by TCRdb to the late 2010s). Study-level background: Among enrolled patients, roughly 20% had an objective response and about 30% reached disease control.

On the study overall, not on this receptor specifically: Increased serum interferon-beta after radiation, together with early dynamic changes in blood T cell clones, were reported to be the strongest predictors of response. After treatment with radiotherapy and ipilimumab, TCR clones that originated in tumors expanded in peripheral blood.

The study evaluated CTLA-4 blockade (ipilimumab) given together with focal radiation therapy in patients who had chemo-refractory metastatic non-small-cell lung cancer. The origin of this receptor is a human donor with non-small cell lung cancer whose response to radiotherapy plus ipilimumab could not be evaluated. Sequenced here: peripheral blood, sampled from a patient treated with radiotherapy plus ipilimumab. The chain couples TRBV7-2 to TRBJ2-2, with the D gene uncertain. The CDR3 protein is CASSLGLYTGELFF. The bases are TGTGCCAGCAGCTTAGGACTGTACACCGGGGAGCTGTTTTTT.